What follows are 23 T cell receptor beta chains derived from one specimen sequenced in a study of beta chain features in type 1 diabetes (dated by TCRdb to 2016 to 2019). Antigen specificity for these receptors is unknown. Study-wide findings and limitations: In all four CD4+ subsets, TCRB CDR3 length was moderately but significantly shorter in type 1 diabetes patients.

Library preparation employed the immunoSEQ multiplex PCR assay. All of the isolated RNA was reverse transcribed with the High Capacity cDNA Reverse Transcription Kit, so expressed TCRB transcripts were sequenced. TCRdb's version of the immuneACCESS table is confined to in-frame rearrangements and falls short of the full clone set. An unresolved V gene accounts for under half of the shortfall where checked; the remainder is of unknown origin. The sample table holds roughly 160,000 clones, of which approximately 9% were seen once. Under 0.65% of the sample comes from the top ten. Sequencing was performed on central memory CD4+ T cells from blood. The receptors shown here come from a woman between 18 and 29 years old with type 1 diabetes.

This sequence joins TRBV6-5 and TRBJ2-3; the D gene is possibly TRBD2 (5 bases). The germline CDR1 and CDR2 sequences are MNHEY and SVGAGI. The CDR3 spans 12 residues. Trimming stripped 8 bases from V and 1 base from J, with 7 bases between. This chain's CDR3 is CASGRGTDTQYF. The CDR3 region has the DNA TGTGCCAGCGGGCGGGGCACAGATACGCAGTATTTT.

V and J are TRBV7-2 and TRBJ2-7; D might be TRBD2 (6 bases). This CDR3 is 15 amino acids long. The germline V gene encodes CDR1 SGHTA and CDR2 FQGNSA. Between the trimmed V and J ends, which lost 1 base and 2 bases, there was a span of 12 bases. The CDR3 sequence is CASSLDGSRPYEQYF. CDR3 nucleotide sequence: TGTGCCAGCAGCTTAGACGGGAGCCGCCCCTACGAGCAGTACTTC.

The table lists this clone with a few counts. V gene TRBV7-8 combines with J gene TRBJ2-1; TRBD2 matches at 13 bases. V shed 3 bases and J 9 bases; nucleotides not matched to a gene: 14. There are 18 residues in the CDR3. Per the germline V gene, CDR1 is SGHVS and CDR2 is FQNEAQ. The CDR3 reads CASSLHLILAGGQSEQFF. The CDR3, as DNA: TGTGCCAGCAGCTTGCACCTTATACTAGCGGGGGGGCAAAGTGAGCAGTTCTTC. The full variable domain, its missing parts supplied by reference TRBV7-8 and TRBJ2-1, is GAGVSQSPRYKVAKRGQDVALRCDPISGHVSLFWYQQALGQGPEFLTYFQNEAQLDKSGLPSDRFFAERPEGSVSTLKIQRTQQEDSAVYLCASSLHLILAGGQSEQFFGPGTRLTVL.

This clone was detected only a few times. This rearrangement joins TRBV28 to TRBJ1-1; the D gene is possibly TRBD1 (5 bases). The CDR3 consists of 11 residues. Germline V CDR1 and CDR2: MDHEN, SYDVKM. Trimming removed 4 bases from V and 8 bases from J, with 8 bases in between. In DNA form, the CDR3 reads TGTGCCAGCAGTTGGCGGACAGAAGCTTTCTTT. Translation: CASSWRTEAFF.

This clone was seen ten or more times. This chain joins TRBV15 and TRBJ2-7, with 7 positions matching TRBD1. Germline V CDR1 and CDR2: LNHNV, YYDKDF (reference sequence). With 2 bases clipped from V and 2 bases from J, the junction kept 12 bases outside the gene matches. The CDR3 has 17 residues. This chain's CDR3 is CATSRFPSRQGTYEQYF. In nucleotides, the CDR3 is TGTGCCACCAGCAGATTTCCGTCTAGACAGGGAACCTACGAGCAGTACTTC.

This clone was seen only a few times. This sequence joins TRBV11-2 and TRBJ1-1; no reliable D call. The CDR3 is 15 residues long. Trimming stripped 0 bases from V and 0 bases from J, with 8 bases between. CDR1 and CDR2 (germline): SGHAT, FQNNGV. The CDR3 reads CASSLDPSMNTEAFF. The CDR3 nucleotides are TGTGCCAGCAGCTTAGACCCGAGCATGAACACTGAAGCTTTCTTT. Together with reference TRBV11-2 and TRBJ1-1, the CDR3 gives the full variable domain: EAGVAQSPRYKIIEKRQSVAFWCNPISGHATLYWYQQILGQGPKLLIQFQNNGVVDDSQLPKDRFSAERLKGVDSTLKIQPAKLEDSAVYLCASSLDPSMNTEAFFGQGTRLTVV.

The sample holds a few counts of this clone. The chain recombines TRBV25-1 with TRBJ2-7, with TRBD1 matching over 7 bases. In germline, CDR1 is MGHDK, CDR2 SYGVNS. The CDR3 spans 15 residues. J lost 2 bases, V lost 4 bases, and 8 bases had no gene match. The CDR3 DNA reads TGTGCCAGCAGTGGAACAGGGGTATTTACCTACGAGCAGTACTTC. It yields the protein CASSGTGVFTYEQYF.

The sample holds a few counts of this clone. The chain couples TRBV4-3 to TRBJ2-3, with 9 positions matching TRBD1. V lost 2 bases, J lost 6 bases, and 15 bases stayed unmatched. CDR1 LGHNA and CDR2 YSLEER come from the germline V gene. This CDR3 is built from 18 residues. This CDR3 reads CASSQRPVRTGASDTQYF. The CDR3 region has the DNA TGCGCCAGCAGCCAACGACCCGTCCGGACAGGGGCCTCGGATACGCAGTATTTT.

V and J are TRBV4-3 and TRBJ1-2, with D maybe TRBD1 (6 bases). This CDR3 region has 16 residues. V lost 0 bases and J lost 7, with 18 bases in between. Germline values: CDR1 LGHNA, CDR2 YSLEER. The CDR3: CASSQEGGGGFGGYTF. In nucleotides, the CDR3 is TGCGCCAGCAGCCAAGAAGGTGGGGGGGGCTTCGGTGGCTACACCTTC.

This clone was detected only a few times. V is TRBV15 and J is TRBJ1-4; D gene ambiguous. CDR1 is LNHNV and CDR2 is YYDKDF in the germline V gene (reference sequence). The CDR3 consists of 18 residues. Trimming cost V 0 bases and J 5 bases, with 19 bases left between them. CDR3 region: CATSRDYGLGGSNEKLFF. CDR3 DNA: TGTGCCACCAGCAGAGATTACGGACTGGGTGGGTCGAATGAAAAACTGTTTTTT. Supplemented by reference TRBV15 and TRBJ1-4, the full variable domain reads DAMVIQNPRYQVTQFGKPVTLSCSQTLNHNVMYWYQQKSSQAPKLLFHYYDKDFNNEADTPDNFQSRRPNTSFCFLDIRSPGLGDTAMYLCATSRDYGLGGSNEKLFFGSGTQLSVL.

The table lists this clone with a few counts. The V and J genes are TRBV19 and TRBJ2-2, with D possibly being TRBD2 (6 bases). V was trimmed by 2 bases and J by 6 bases, leaving 13 bases between them. The CDR3 is made up of 15 amino acids. Germline V gene data show CDR1 as LNHDA and CDR2 as SQIVND (reference sequence). CDR3 in amino acids: CASSIHPAGSGELFF. In DNA form, the CDR3 reads TGTGCCAGTAGTATACATCCAGCGGGCTCCGGGGAGCTGTTTTTT.

This clone was counted only a few times. This chain uses TRBV28 with TRBJ1-2, with D possibly being TRBD1 (5 bases). Looked up from germline, CDR1 is MDHEN and CDR2 is SYDVKM. Trimming shortened V by 6 bases and J by 7 bases, and 9 bases separated the two germline ends. CDR3 size: 11 residues. CDR3 in amino acids: CASSQGLGYTF. The CDR3 region has the DNA TGTGCCAGCAGCCAGGGACTTGGCTACACCTTC.

This chain links TRBV4-3 with TRBJ2-7, with a possible D match to TRBD2 (6 bases). Trimming removed 0 bases from V and 7 bases from J, with 16 bases in between. The CDR3 covers 15 residues. Germline V gene lookup returns CDR1 LGHNA and CDR2 YSLEER. DNA for the CDR3: TGCGCCAGCAGCCAAGATTTGGGACCGGGACTTGAGCAGTACTTC. Residues: CASSQDLGPGLEQYF.

This clone was seen a handful of times. This chain connects TRBV4-1 to TRBJ1-2; D remains ambiguous. Germline lookup yields CDR1 MGHRA and CDR2 YSYEKL. The CDR3 consists of 15 residues. Trimming took off 0 bases at V and 4 bases at J, with 12 bases between the two ends. The CDR3 DNA follows: TGCGCCAGCAGCCAAGATCCGGGGAAGGCCTATGGCTACACCTTC. Protein product: CASSQDPGKAYGYTF.

The chain recombines TRBV5-4 with TRBJ1-6, with D uncertain. From germline, CDR1 is SGHNT and CDR2 YYREEE (reference sequence). The germline V and J ends were trimmed by 0 bases and 5 bases, with 6 bases remaining between them. This CDR3 comprises 14 residues. CDR3 DNA: TGTGCCAGCAGCTTGGACGGTGATAATTCACCCCTCCACTTT. Translated: CASSLDGDNSPLHF.

This clone showed up just a few times. CDR3 nucleotide sequence: TGTGCCAGCGGGGAGGGTTACGAGCAGTACTTC. Its protein is CASGEGYEQYF. V and J are TRBV6-6 and TRBJ2-7; 7 bases match TRBD2. The V gene's germline CDR1 is MNHNY and CDR2 SVGAGI (reference sequence). The CDR3 has 11 residues. The ends lost 8 bases at V and 4 bases at J; junction bases unmatched: 2.

V and J are TRBV7-2 and TRBJ1-1; 8 bases agree with TRBD1. The trim removed 2 bases at V and 4 bases at J, leaving 3 bases unmatched. The CDR3 length is 14 residues. The germline V gene encodes CDR1 SGHTA and CDR2 FQGNSA. The CDR3 nucleotides read TGTGCCAGCAGCTTACTCACAGGGGGCACTGAAGCTTTCTTT. Its translation is CASSLLTGGTEAFF.

This clone was seen a few times. The J gene is TRBJ2-1, the V gene TRBV28, with TRBD2 matching 12 bases. The length of the CDR3 is 14 residues. The V and J ends lost 6 bases and 4 bases, in that order; junction bases with no gene match: 1. Germline V gives CDR1 MDHEN, CDR2 SYDVKM. The CDR3 reads CASRLAGGYNEQFF. DNA for the CDR3: TGTGCCAGCAGACTAGCGGGAGGATACAATGAGCAGTTCTTC.

This clone has only a few counts. The chain carries TRBV7-9 and TRBJ1-2, with D perhaps matching TRBD1 (5 bases). Per the germline V gene, CDR1 is SEHNR and CDR2 is FQNEAQ (reference sequence). V dropped 5 bases and J dropped 3 bases, with 19 bases sitting between them. The CDR3 totals 16 residues. In DNA form, the CDR3 reads TGTGCCAGCAGCCCGCTCGGTACGGGGACTTACTATGGCTACACCTTC. It specifies CASSPLGTGTYYGYTF. The entire variable domain, with the rest obtained from reference TRBV7-9 and TRBJ1-2, is as follows: DTGVSQNPRHKITKRGQNVTFRCDPISEHNRLYWYRQTLGQGPEFLTYFQNEAQLEKSRLLSDRFSAERPKGSFSTLEIQRTEQGDSAMYLCASSPLGTGTYYGYTFGSGTRLTVV.

V is TRBV2 and J is TRBJ1-2; no clear D gene. The ends were cut back, 2 bases at V and 4 bases at J, with 11 bases in the middle. Germline-derived CDR1 and CDR2 are SNHLY and FYNNEI. This CDR3 has 14 amino acids. CDR3: CASSEIPGGYGYTF. The CDR3 DNA is TGTGCCAGCAGTGAAATACCAGGTGGCTATGGCTACACCTTC. The variable domain in full, with the rest retrieved from reference TRBV2 and TRBJ1-2, is EPEVTQTPSHQVTQMGQEVILRCVPISNHLYFYWYRQILGQKVEFLVSFYNNEISEKSEIFDDQFSVERPDGSNFTLKIRSTKLEDSAMYFCASSEIPGGYGYTFGSGTRLTVV.

CDR3 bases: TGTGCCAGCAGTCCCGTTGGGGGACAGGGGGGAGATACGCAGTATTTT. It translates to CASSPVGGQGGDTQYF. J is TRBJ2-3 and V is TRBV6-4; TRBD1 agrees at 11 bases. The CDR3 loop spans 16 amino acids. Germline CDR1 is MRHNA and CDR2 is SNTAGT. The trim removed 5 bases at V and 5 bases at J, leaving 9 bases unmatched.

The chain is built from TRBV7-3 and TRBJ2-7, with 7 bases lining up with TRBD1. CDR3 length: 14 amino acids. The J segment lost 5 bases and the V segment lost 5 bases, leaving 9 bases of the junction unmatched. CDR1 is SGHTA, CDR2 FQGTGA, per germline. CDR3 sequence (DNA): TGTGCCAGCAGCCAGACAGGGTTCATGGACGAGCAGTACTTC. It is translated as CASSQTGFMDEQYF. The full variable domain, rest sourced from reference TRBV7-3 and TRBJ2-7, is GAGVSQTPSNKVTEKGKYVELRCDPISGHTALYWYRQSLGQGPEFLIYFQGTGAADDSGLPNDRFFAVRPEGSVSTLKIQRTERGDSAVYLCASSQTGFMDEQYFGPGTRLTVT.

This clone was seen a few times. J is TRBJ2-7 and V is TRBV20-1; D possibly corresponds to TRBD1 (5 bases). V was shortened by 4 bases and J by 4 bases, with 8 bases between the two germline ends. This CDR3 comprises 11 residues. Looked up from germline, CDR1 is DFQATT and CDR2 is SNEGSKA (reference sequence). CDR3 in DNA: TGCAGTGCTATTAAGGGGTACGAGCAGTACTTC. The encoded protein is CSAIKGYEQYF.